This TCR beta chain was profiled in a study of blood T cells in healthy people across ages. Study-wide findings and caveats: Donor CMV status was unknown, possibly confounding expanded clonotype changes. Higher diversity and more naive CD4+ cells were features of long-lived donors, compared to aged donors.

Together with a sample-barcoded 5' primer, a J-beta primer mix was included in a second PCR lasting about 6 to 11 cycles. TCRdb analysed the 5' RACE reads with MiXCR anew, one entry per CDR3 protein. Of 780,000 or so distinct CDR3 sequences in the sample, 45% to 70% were seen once. Trimming left V 1 base short and J 0 bases short, with 7 bases between. The germline V gene encodes CDR1 LNHNV and CDR2 YYDKDF (reference sequence). CDR3 size: 14 residues. About this clonotype: Its matching antigen is unknown.

This TCR was sampled from a man aged 40-55 years in good health. The chain has TRBV15 and TRBJ2-7; no reliable D call. Material for sequencing was blood. CDR3 amino acids: CATSRAVSSYEQYF. CDR3 coding DNA: TGTGCCACCAGCAGAGCTGTGAGCTCCTACGAGCAGTACTTC.